This T cell receptor beta chain derives from a study of spatial heterogeneity in lung cancer. Overall study: Available follow-up PBMC samples were sequenced, at a median of approximately two years post-resection.

A few counts support this clonotype. Every molecule of TCR cDNA had its own unique molecular identifier. TCRdb used MiXCR to reprocess the 5' RACE reads, holding one entry per CDR3 protein. The sample yields 72,000 or so distinct CDR3 sequences, 8% to 10% seen once. The time point was: blood at routine non-recurrence follow-up after resection. Whole RNA from tumor, nontumor lung or frozen PBMC was sequenced unsorted. The CDR3 has 15 residues. V shed 3 bases, J shed 4 bases, and the junction held 7 bases outside the gene matches. This clonotype originated in a female donor with early-stage non-small cell lung cancer. The rearrangement joins TRBV12-3 or TRBV12-4 to TRBJ2-7; 9 bases are a match to TRBD1. Material: PBMCs, obtained at follow-up. In DNA form, the CDR3 reads TGTGCCAGCAGTTTCGCGGGGACAGGGCTATACGAGCAGTACTTC. Protein product: CASSFAGTGLYEQYF.